The 18 T cell receptor beta chains given below trace back to one sample, sequenced in a study of cytomegalovirus exposure and HLA in healthy donors. Both 60 Vbeta primers and 13 Jbeta primers went into the PCR. Method: immunoSEQ multiplex PCR; TCRdb's copy keeps in-frame clones and lacks some. The sample holds about 180,000 clones, approximately 84% seen once. The sequencing sample was made of PBMCs. Receptors were obtained from a girl between 5 and 17 years old in good health and CMV-seropositive.

This clone was detected only once. The chain's CDR3 is CASSSRGANVLTF. In DNA, the CDR3 is TGTGCCAGTAGCTCCAGGGGGGCCAACGTCCTGACTTTC. The J gene is TRBJ2-6, the V gene TRBV19; D gene unclear. Trimming removed 6 bases from V and 4 bases from J, with 7 bases in between. The CDR3 length is 13 residues. Germline loops: CDR1 LNHDA, CDR2 SQIVND (reference sequence).

CDR3 nucleotide sequence: TGTGCCAGCAGCCTTGCTCCTGCGGCCTACGAGCAGTACTTC. It encodes CASSLAPAAYEQYF. This rearrangement joins TRBV6-1 to TRBJ2-7; D unresolved. Germline V gene data show CDR1 as MNHNS and CDR2 as SASEGT. Trimming cost V 6 bases and J 2 bases, with 14 bases left between them. The CDR3 spans 14 residues.

The V call is TRBV4-1, the J call TRBJ2-1; 9 bases match TRBD2. Germline V gene sequence: CDR1 MGHRA, CDR2 YSYEKL. The CDR3 loop spans 16 amino acids. V lost 3 bases, J lost 4 bases, and 7 bases stayed unmatched. The CDR3 region is CASSQGGLAGYNEQFF. The CDR3 DNA sequence: TGCGCCAGCAGCCAGGGGGGACTAGCCGGTTACAATGAGCAGTTCTTC.

This clone was seen a handful of times. This rearrangement joins TRBV4-1 to TRBJ2-5, with 13 bases that match TRBD2. CDR1 and CDR2 (germline): MGHRA, YSYEKL. The CDR3 totals 15 residues. V lost 7 bases, J lost 10 bases, and 12 bases stayed unmatched. The CDR3 reads CASTSGTSGDKDQYF. The CDR3, as DNA: TGCGCCAGCACCTCCGGGACTAGCGGGGATAAGGACCAGTACTTC.

About this clone itself: The sample contains more than one DNA sequence encoding this CDR3. The genes are TRBV6-5 and TRBJ2-2; D is possibly TRBD1 (5 bases). The CDR3 extends over 14 amino acids. Germline V lookup: CDR1 MNHEY, CDR2 SVGAGI. V was cut by 4 bases and J by 3 bases, with 9 bases left in between. CDR3 sequence (DNA): TGTGCCAGCAGTTCAGGACAATACACCGGGGAGCTGTTTTTT. Translation gives CASSSGQYTGELFF.

The chain combines TRBV7-8 with TRBJ2-7, with TRBD1 matching over 7 bases. The V segment lost 6 bases and the J segment 2 bases; nucleotides outside the gene matches: 4. Germline CDR1 is SGHVS and CDR2 is FQNEAQ. This CDR3 region has 13 residues. CDR3 bases: TGTGCCAGCAGGGGGGACAGAGCCTACGAGCAGTACTTC. Residues: CASRGDRAYEQYF.

J is TRBJ2-1 and V is TRBV6-4; no clear D gene. Trimming pared 0 bases from V and 4 bases from J, leaving 13 bases between. CDR1 is MRHNA and CDR2 is SNTAGT in the germline V gene. CDR3 length equals 16 residues. DNA of the CDR3: TGTGCCAGCAGTGACTCTATCACTCGCCTATACAATGAGCAGTTCTTC. Its protein is CASSDSITRLYNEQFF.

This chain joins TRBV2 and TRBJ2-1; 8 nucleotides match TRBD2. This CDR3 region has 14 residues. Germline V gives CDR1 SNHLY, CDR2 FYNNEI. J lost 5 bases, V lost 7 bases, and 7 bases had no gene match. CDR3 in DNA: TGTGCCAGCAAAGACGGGAGGGCCAACAATGAGCAGTTCTTC. Its translation: CASKDGRANNEQFF.

The V and J genes are TRBV10-1 and TRBJ2-2; D possibly corresponds to TRBD2 (5 bases). Trimming took off 5 bases at V and 7 bases at J, with 5 bases between the two ends. Germline V lookup: CDR1 WNHNN, CDR2 SYGVQD (reference sequence). This CDR3 has 11 amino acids. This CDR3 is CASSRGGELFF. The CDR3 DNA reads as TGCGCCAGCAGTCGGGGCGGGGAGCTGTTTTTT.

The CDR3 nucleotides are TGTGCCAGCAGCCGAAGGGGACTTTTTTACGAGCAGTACTTC. Its translation: CASSRRGLFYEQYF. This chain links TRBV14 with TRBJ2-7, with D maybe TRBD2 (6 bases). V lost 4 bases, J lost 4 bases, and 14 bases lay in between. The CDR3 is made up of 14 amino acids. Germline CDR1 reads SGHDN; CDR2 reads FVKESK.

V usage is TRBV29-1 and J usage is TRBJ1-2, with 8 positions matching TRBD1. Trimming took 7 bases from V and 5 from J; bases not matched to a gene: 6. From germline, CDR1 is SQVTM and CDR2 ANQGSEA. The CDR3 consists of 12 residues. The CDR3 DNA reads as TGCAGCGCAGGACAGGGTGTATATGGCTACACCTTC. This translates into CSAGQGVYGYTF.

The rearrangement links TRBV29-1 to TRBJ2-2, with D uncertain. CDR3 length: 12 residues. Germline CDR1 and CDR2: SQVTM and ANQGSEA. Between the trimmed V and J ends, which lost 6 bases and 2 bases, there was a span of 7 bases. The CDR3 nucleotides read TGCAGCGTGGCTAGAAACACCGGGGAGCTGTTTTTT. Translation: CSVARNTGELFF.

This chain connects TRBV9 to TRBJ1-4; TRBD1 might be the D (6 bases). V was pared by 0 bases and J by 5 bases, with 11 bases between. Germline V gene sequence: CDR1 SGDLS, CDR2 YYNGEE. The CDR3 is 15 amino acids. The CDR3 loop is CASSVVVGGNEKLFF. CDR3 DNA: TGTGCCAGCAGCGTAGTCGTAGGGGGAAATGAAAAACTGTTTTTT.

This sequence joins TRBV7-9 and TRBJ2-2; D call uncertain. Trimming stripped 5 bases from V and 2 bases from J, with 18 bases between. CDR1 and CDR2 (germline): SEHNR, FQNEAQ (reference sequence). This CDR3 has 17 residues. DNA of the CDR3: TGTGCCAGCAGCACGCCCTCGGCGAGGCGAAACACCGGGGAGCTGTTTTTT. Amino acid sequence: CASSTPSARRNTGELFF.

The chain couples TRBV4-2 to TRBJ2-4; 7 bases agree with TRBD2. The CDR3 has 13 residues. V shed 0 bases, J shed 8 bases, and the junction held 1 base outside the gene matches. In germline, CDR1 is LGHNA, CDR2 YNFKEQ. CDR3 protein: CASSQEREDIQYF. In DNA form, the CDR3 reads TGTGCCAGCAGCCAAGAACGGGAGGACATTCAGTACTTC.

This sequence joins TRBV6-5 and TRBJ1-1, with TRBD1 as a possible D gene (6 bases). Germline-derived CDR1 and CDR2 are MNHEY and SVGAGI. CDR3 length equals 13 residues. The V gene lost 8 bases and the J gene lost 1 base, with 11 bases spanning the gap. In DNA, the CDR3 is TGTGCCAGCCAGTGGACAGCGAACACTGAAGCTTTCTTT. Residues: CASQWTANTEAFF.

The genes are TRBV9 and TRBJ2-2, with D perhaps matching TRBD1 (6 bases). Germline assignment: CDR1 SGDLS and CDR2 YYNGEE. The V end lost 1 base, the J end lost 1 base, and 8 bases lay between the germline ends. The CDR3 covers 15 residues. DNA of the CDR3: TGTGCCAGCAGCGTAAGGGGACAGAACACCGGGGAGCTGTTTTTT. Translation gives CASSVRGQNTGELFF.

CDR3 bases: TGCAGTGCCCACAGGGGAATTGAAGCTTTCTTT. Translating gives CSAHRGIEAFF. V usage is TRBV20-1 and J usage is TRBJ1-1; TRBD1 matches 7 bases. V lost 6 bases to trimming and J lost 7 bases; unmatched junction nucleotides: 5. CDR1 is DFQATT, CDR2 SNEGSKA, per germline (reference sequence). CDR3 length equals 11 residues.